This T cell receptor (beta chain) was obtained from a study of blood T cell repertoires in COVID-19. Study at large: The analysed material was cDNA or gDNA that came from T cells, B-cell-depleted T cells, or PBMCs.

This CDR3 spans 16 amino acids. Germline CDR1 and CDR2: MDHEN and SYDVKM. Trimming left V 3 bases short and J 12 bases short, with 24 bases between. Clones were sequenced by immunoSEQ multiplex PCR, and TCRdb holds only the in-frame ones, with some missing. Of around 100,000 clones in the sample, 75% to 90% were seen once. This clone was detected once. The receptor was isolated from a man of 80 years or more with acute or convalescent COVID-19. This chain joins TRBV28 and TRBJ2-1; tentatively, D is TRBD2 (6 bases). Sequenced: peripheral blood. The CDR3 reads CASSFPSRKGTPGQFF. The CDR3 coding sequence is TGTGCCAGCAGTTTTCCGTCCCGAAAGGGGACTCCGGGGCAGTTCTTC.